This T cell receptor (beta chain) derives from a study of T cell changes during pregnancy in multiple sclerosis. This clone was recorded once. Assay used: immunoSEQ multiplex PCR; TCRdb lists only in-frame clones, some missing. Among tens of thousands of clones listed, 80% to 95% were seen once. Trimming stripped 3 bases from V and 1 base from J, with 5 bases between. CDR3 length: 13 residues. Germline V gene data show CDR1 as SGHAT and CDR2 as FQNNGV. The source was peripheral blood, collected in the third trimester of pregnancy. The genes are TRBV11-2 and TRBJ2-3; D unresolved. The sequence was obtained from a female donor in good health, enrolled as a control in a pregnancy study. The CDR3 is CASSFPGTDTQYF. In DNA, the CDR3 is TGTGCCAGCAGCTTTCCGGGCACAGATACGCAGTATTTT.